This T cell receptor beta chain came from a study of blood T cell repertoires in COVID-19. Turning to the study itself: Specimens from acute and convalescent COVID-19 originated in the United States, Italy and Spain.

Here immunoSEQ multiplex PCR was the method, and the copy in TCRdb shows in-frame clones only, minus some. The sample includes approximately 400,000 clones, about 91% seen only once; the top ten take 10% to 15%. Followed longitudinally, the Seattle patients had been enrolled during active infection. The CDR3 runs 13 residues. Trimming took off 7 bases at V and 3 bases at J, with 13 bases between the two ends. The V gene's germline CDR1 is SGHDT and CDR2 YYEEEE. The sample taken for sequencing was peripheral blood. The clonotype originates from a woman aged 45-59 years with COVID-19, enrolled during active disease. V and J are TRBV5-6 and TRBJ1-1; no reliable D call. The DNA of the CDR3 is TGTGCCAGCTCGCGGGGTGACCACACTGAAGCTTTCTTT. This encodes CASSRGDHTEAFF.